Presented here are 8 T cell receptor beta chains from one specimen sequenced in a study of shared clonotypes between healthy human individuals. Only in-frame clones appear in the TCRdb table, and some are missing; sequencing was by immunoSEQ multiplex PCR. The table shows some 2.3 million clones, with 85% to 95% occurring only once. Sequencing was performed on naive CD4+ T cells from PBMCs. Subset described: CD45RA+ positively selected. The receptors derive from a man between 18 and 29 years old in good health. Some clones in this sample may be carry-over from other donors' samples.

The chain recombines TRBV29-1 with TRBJ2-3, with D perhaps TRBD1 or TRBD2 (6 bases each). The CDR3 sequence is 13 residues long. Germline CDR1 and CDR2: SQVTM and ANQGSEA. V lost 6 bases, J lost 2 bases, and 12 bases lay in between. The CDR3 nucleotides read TGCAGCGTGGGGCGGGACACCACAGATACGCAGTATTTT. Protein: CSVGRDTTDTQYF.

The chain couples TRBV29-1 to TRBJ1-2; D gene ambiguous. CDR3 length: 15 residues. The V and J ends lost 0 bases and 3 bases respectively, with 14 bases between them. Germline V gives CDR1 SQVTM, CDR2 ANQGSEA. CDR3: CSVEDPVRTDYGYTF. The CDR3 DNA is TGCAGCGTTGAAGATCCGGTCAGGACGGACTATGGCTACACCTTC.

CDR3 nucleotide sequence: TGTGCCAGCAGCTTAAGCGGGACAACACAAGAGACCCAGTACTTC. It encodes CASSLSGTTQETQYF. The genes are TRBV7-3 and TRBJ2-5; the D call may be TRBD1 or TRBD2 (6 bases each). V was cut by 1 base and J by 2 bases, with 11 bases left in between. Germline values: CDR1 SGHTA, CDR2 FQGTGA. This CDR3 is built from 15 residues. The full variable domain, its missing parts supplied by reference TRBV7-3 and TRBJ2-5, is GAGVSQTPSNKVTEKGKYVELRCDPISGHTALYWYRQSLGQGPEFLIYFQGTGAADDSGLPNDRFFAVRPEGSVSTLKIQRTERGDSAVYLCASSLSGTTQETQYFGPGTRLLVL.

The rearrangement uses TRBV18 and TRBJ2-7, with D possibly TRBD1 on 6 matching bases. The germline V gene has CDR1 KGHSH and CDR2 LQKENI. Deletions cut 2 bases from V and 7 bases from J, with 12 bases between. The CDR3 loop spans 13 amino acids. Written as DNA, the CDR3 is TGTGCCAGCTCACCAGCCACAGGGCCTGAGCAGTACTTC. Residues: CASSPATGPEQYF.

This clone is a singleton in its sample. The gene calls are TRBV5-4 and TRBJ2-5; D perhaps matches TRBD1 (6 bases). This CDR3 has 15 residues. The germline V gene has CDR1 SGHNT and CDR2 YYREEE (reference sequence). V was pared by 4 bases and J by 2 bases, with 15 bases between. CDR3 coding DNA: TGTGCCAGCAGCGGAGCCGGGACACGGCAAGAGACCCAGTACTTC. This sequence encodes CASSGAGTRQETQYF. Supplemented by reference TRBV5-4 and TRBJ2-5, the full variable domain reads ETGVTQSPTHLIKTRGQQVTLRCSSQSGHNTVSWYQQALGQGPQFIFQYYREEENGRGNFPPRFSGLQFPNYSSELNVNALELDDSALYLCASSGAGTRQETQYFGPGTRLLVL.

The V and J genes are TRBV7-9 and TRBJ2-1; 8 bases line up with TRBD1. This CDR3 is built from 16 residues. J gave up 2 bases and V 4 bases, and 7 bases lay outside the gene matches. The germline V gene has CDR1 SEHNR and CDR2 FQNEAQ (reference sequence). As DNA, the CDR3 is TGTGCCAGCAGCTCTATAACAGGGGGACCCTACAATGAGCAGTTCTTC. It specifies CASSSITGGPYNEQFF.

The V and J genes are TRBV7-9 and TRBJ2-1; unclear D gene. CDR1 and CDR2 (germline): SEHNR, FQNEAQ (reference sequence). The CDR3 has 13 residues. Trimming removed 2 bases from V and 9 bases from J, with 11 bases in between. The CDR3 bases are TGTGCCAGCAGCTTAAGTTCTCCTACTGAGCAGTTCTTC. Amino acid sequence: CASSLSSPTEQFF.

V is TRBV4-3 and J is TRBJ2-5; possible D gene TRBD2, 7 bases. Germline assignment: CDR1 LGHNA and CDR2 YSLEER. V dropped 2 bases and J dropped 5 bases, with 9 bases sitting between them. There are 13 residues in the CDR3. Here the CDR3 DNA reads TGCGCCAGCAGCCAAAGGGGGGGGGAGACCCAGTACTTC. This codes for CASSQRGGETQYF.